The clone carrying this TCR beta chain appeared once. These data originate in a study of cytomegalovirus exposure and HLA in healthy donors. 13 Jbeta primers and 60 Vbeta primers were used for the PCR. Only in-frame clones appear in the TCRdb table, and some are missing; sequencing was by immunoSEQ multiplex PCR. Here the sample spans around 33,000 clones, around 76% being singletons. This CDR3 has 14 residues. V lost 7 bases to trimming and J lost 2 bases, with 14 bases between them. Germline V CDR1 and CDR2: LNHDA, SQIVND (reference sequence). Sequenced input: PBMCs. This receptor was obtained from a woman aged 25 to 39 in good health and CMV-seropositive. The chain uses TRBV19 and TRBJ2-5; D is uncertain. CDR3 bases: TGTGCCAGTAAGTCATGGTCACAGCAAGAGACCCAGTACTTC. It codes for CASKSWSQQETQYF.